Given below is one T cell receptor (beta chain) in context. This sample was included in a study of cytotoxic CD8 clonotypes in ibrutinib-treated CLL. Germline CDR1 reads SNHLY; CDR2 reads FYNNEI. The CDR3 length is 18 residues. V dropped 6 bases and J dropped 1; count of bases not matched to a gene: 11. Here immunoSEQ multiplex PCR was the method, and the copy in TCRdb shows in-frame clones only, minus some. The table lists under 200,000 clones, about four fifths of them singletons, with about 4.5% in the top ten. V gene TRBV2 combines with J gene TRBJ2-7; 14 positions agree with TRBD2. The specimen comprised PBMCs, sampled after 24 months of ibrutinib treatment. This sequence was found in a human donor with chronic lymphocytic leukemia. The CDR3 loop is CASSLPGLAGEGSYEQYF. CDR3 coding DNA: TGTGCCAGCAGCCTCCCGGGACTAGCGGGAGAAGGGTCCTACGAGCAGTACTTC. Looking up the rest from reference TRBV2 and TRBJ2-7 gives the full variable domain: EPEVTQTPSHQVTQMGQEVILRCVPISNHLYFYWYRQILGQKVEFLVSFYNNEISEKSEIFDDQFSVERPDGSNFTLKIRSTKLEDSAMYFCASSLPGLAGEGSYEQYFGPGTRLTVT.